This T cell receptor beta chain was profiled in a study of blood T cells in healthy people across ages (dated by TCRdb to between 2014 and 2017). In terms of the full investigation: In model experiments, roughly one uniquely barcoded TCR beta cDNA molecule per two T cells was captured by template switching. Using deep sequencing normalized with unique cDNA molecular identifiers, the study measured how TCR beta repertoire diversity changes with age. Donors were grouped into four age groups: young (average approximately 15 years), middle-aged (about 38), aged (around 62) and long-lived (82). Donors of different ages were randomly distributed across sequencing lanes to avoid experimental bias. For two donors (one aged 18 to 30 and one aged 80 or older), the study analyzed two additional independent replicas of 1 million unique cDNA reads from the same blood draw. Study-wide conclusions, independent of this receptor: The CMV infection status of donors was not known, potentially confounding age-related changes in expanded clonotypes. Observed TCR beta diversity per million T cells fell roughly linearly with age, and a significant reduction was already apparent by age roughly 40. Observed TCR beta diversity correlated strongly with the percentage of naive T cells measured by flow cytometry. Since profiling was done on bulk unsorted PBMCs, naive and antigen-experienced compartments could not be conclusively compared. Total diversity estimates from one million sequenced T cells were considered lower bounds and underestimates. Compared with the aged group, the long-lived group had more naive CD4+ T cells, fewer expanded clones and increased TCR diversity, a pattern suggesting age selection.

The CDR3 starts with the cysteine, ends with the phenylalanine, and has 15 residues. Only the CDR3 part of the read is kept: 45 bases, read in frame from the first base. CDR1 and CDR2 are read off the germline V gene (reference sequence) as LNHNV and YYDKDF. Library prep was done by 5' RACE. Sequencer: Illumina HiSeq 2500. The second PCR ran for about 7 to 11 cycles and used a J-beta primer mix along with a sample-barcoded 5' primer. A template-switch 5' adaptor carrying 12 random nucleotides introduced a unique molecular identifier onto each TCR beta cDNA molecule. At least 2.5 million CDR3-containing paired-end reads were obtained from each sample. The Mint cDNA synthesis kit, primed by a TRBC-specific oligonucleotide, was used to synthesize first-strand cDNA from all RNA. All cDNA was treated with uracil-DNA glycosylase and then went through a first 18-cycle PCR with the universal primers M1SS and BC2_uni_R. Per the authors' processing: Normalization of each sample was performed by random selection of 1 million high-quality reads, each carrying a distinct molecular identifier. Reads with shared molecular identifiers were discarded instead of being binned into consensus sequences. MiTCR, with a Q25 quality threshold and the strictest error-elimination algorithm, was used for CDR3 identification, clonotype clustering and error correction. A nonparametric unseen species model with Euler transformation was used to estimate a lower bound on total TCR beta diversity. Using fastp trimming at Q25 and MiXCR clonotype assembly, TCRdb reanalyzed the public sequencing data and kept in-frame beta chains. Rows matching on CDR3 protein sequence are summarized as one entry with the most common DNA and genes. The V and J calls were determined by TCRdb, not by the authors. For this sample there are 550,000 to 700,000 distinct CDR3 sequences; about 25% appear just once. The ten largest make up about 18% of the sample.

A note on this clonotype: No cognate antigen has been identified for it. The sample holds no much larger clone one base away, and base qualities are not on file.

The 39 donors, aged about 6 to 95 years, were systemically healthy Caucasian individuals from Russia. Around 10 milliliters of peripheral blood were collected from each donor into EDTA-treated Vacutainer tubes. PBMCs were isolated by Ficoll-Paque density-gradient centrifugation, with at least 7 million obtained per sample. Total RNA was extracted from PBMCs with Trizol reagent, with at least 6 micrograms obtained per sample. For every donor, an aliquot of PBMCs went through flow cytometry to measure the percentages of naive CD45RAhigh/CD27high T cells. The sequence derives from a woman aged 70 to 79 in good health. Sequences were obtained from blood. Recombination joined TRBV15 with TRBJ2-5; the D gene is possibly TRBD2, with 6 bases matching. The J call may be wrong; the DNA end is better matched by TRBJ2-7. Here the CDR3 is given as CATSRVISGNYEQYF. The nucleotide sequence reads as follows: TGTGCCACCAGCAGAGTAATTAGCGGAAACTACGAGCAGTACTTC.